Listed below are T cell receptor beta chains from one sample, sequenced in a study of shared clonotypes between healthy human individuals. Data came from immunoSEQ multiplex PCR; TCRdb stores just in-frame clones and leaves some out. The table includes 2 million to 3 million clones, approximately 93% detected once. The material sequenced was naive CD4+ T cells from PBMCs. The source of these receptors is a man aged 18 to 29 in good health. Some clones in this sample may be carry-over from other donors' samples. Both conserved end residues are part of each CDR3. A D gene is named only where the DNA matches it firmly. The size entry is marked missing in some rows and otherwise reads once, few, many or a size class.

D gene	V gene	CDR3 length	J gene	clone size	CDR3 DNA	CDR3 protein
TRBD1	TRBV5-1	16	TRBJ1-1	-	TGCGCCAGCAGCTTGGAACCGGGACAGATGAACACTGAAGCTTTCTTT	CASSLEPGQMNTEAFF
TRBD1	TRBV19	16	TRBJ1-1	once	TGTGCCAGTAGTCCATTGACAGGGCAGCCGAACACTGAAGCTTTCTTT	CASSPLTGQPNTEAFF
TRBD2	TRBV28	15	TRBJ2-5	-	TGTGCCAGCAGCCCCGCGGGGGACGATCGAGAGACCCAGTACTTC	CASSPAGDDRETQYF
TRBD2	TRBV5-4	16	TRBJ2-5	-	TGTGCCAGCAGCCGACTAGCGGGAGGAGGGGGAGAGACCCAGTACTTC	CASSRLAGGGGETQYF
-	TRBV19	14	TRBJ2-2	-	TGTGCCAGTAGTATAAGTGACAACACCGGGGAGCTGTTTTTT	CASSISDNTGELFF
-	TRBV6-1	14	TRBJ1-2	-	TGTGCCAGCACCACCGACGGAATTAACTATGGCTACACCTTC	CASTTDGINYGYTF
-	TRBV10-1	15	TRBJ2-7	-	TGCGCAAGGCCCAGGGAGGAGTACATAACCTACGAGCAGTACTTC	CARPREEYITYEQYF
TRBD2	TRBV19	15	TRBJ2-1	-	TGTGCCAGTAACCAGGGCGGGAGATCCTACAATGAGCAGTTCTTC	CASNQGGRSYNEQFF
TRBD2	TRBV5-1	15	TRBJ2-1	-	TGCGCCAGCAGAAGGACTAGCGGGGGATGGAATGAGCAGTTCTTC	CASRRTSGGWNEQFF
-	TRBV28	17	TRBJ2-1	-	TGTGCCAGCATTTCGGGAGAGGCCCACAGCCGCTACAATGAGCAGTTCTTC	CASISGEAHSRYNEQFF
-	TRBV5-4	16	TRBJ2-5	-	TGTGCCAGCTCCCCTGGGGGCTACCTCACCCAAGAGACCCAGTACTTC	CASSPGGYLTQETQYF
TRBD2	TRBV19	16	TRBJ2-1	-	TGTGCCAGTAGTATAGTGGCCGGACTAGATAACAATGAGCAGTTCTTC	CASSIVAGLDNNEQFF
-	TRBV11-2	15	TRBJ1-3	-	TGTGCCAGCAGCTTACCCTTCCGATCTGGAAACACCATATATTTT	CASSLPFRSGNTIYF
-	TRBV28	16	TRBJ2-4	-	TGTGCCAGCAGTTTGGTACAACGGGGGCCCAAAAACATTCAGTACTTC	CASSLVQRGPKNIQYF